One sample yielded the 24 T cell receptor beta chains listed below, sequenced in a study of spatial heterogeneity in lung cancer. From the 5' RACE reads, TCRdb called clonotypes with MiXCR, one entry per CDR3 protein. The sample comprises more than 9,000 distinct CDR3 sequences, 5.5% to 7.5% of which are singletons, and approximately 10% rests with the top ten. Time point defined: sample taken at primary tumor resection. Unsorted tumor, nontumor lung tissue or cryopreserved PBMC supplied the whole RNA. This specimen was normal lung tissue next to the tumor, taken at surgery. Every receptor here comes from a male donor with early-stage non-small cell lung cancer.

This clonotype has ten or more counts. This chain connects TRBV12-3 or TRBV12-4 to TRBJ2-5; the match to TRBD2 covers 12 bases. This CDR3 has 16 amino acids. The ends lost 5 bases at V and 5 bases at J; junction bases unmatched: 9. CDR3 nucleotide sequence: TGTGCCAGCAGTCCGGGACTAGCGGGTAGAGGCGAGACCCAGTACTTC. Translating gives CASSPGLAGRGETQYF.

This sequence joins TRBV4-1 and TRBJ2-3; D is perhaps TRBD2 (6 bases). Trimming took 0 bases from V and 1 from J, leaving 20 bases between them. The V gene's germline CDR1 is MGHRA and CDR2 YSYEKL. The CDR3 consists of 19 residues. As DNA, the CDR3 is TGCGCCAGCAGCCAAGATCGAAACCCTAGCGTCCCCCGCACAGATACGCAGTATTTT. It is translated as CASSQDRNPSVPRTDTQYF.

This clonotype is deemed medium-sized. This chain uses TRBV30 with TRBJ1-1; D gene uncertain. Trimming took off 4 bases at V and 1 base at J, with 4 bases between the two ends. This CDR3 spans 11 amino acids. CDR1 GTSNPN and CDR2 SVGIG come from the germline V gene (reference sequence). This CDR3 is CAWKQNTEAFF. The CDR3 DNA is TGTGCCTGGAAACAGAACACTGAAGCTTTCTTT.

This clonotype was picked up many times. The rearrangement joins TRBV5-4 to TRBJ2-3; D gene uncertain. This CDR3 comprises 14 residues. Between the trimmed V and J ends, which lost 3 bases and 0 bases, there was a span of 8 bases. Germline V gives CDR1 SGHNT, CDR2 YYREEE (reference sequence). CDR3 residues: CASSSPLSTDTQYF. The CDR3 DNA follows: TGTGCCAGCAGCTCGCCCCTCAGCACAGATACGCAGTATTTT.

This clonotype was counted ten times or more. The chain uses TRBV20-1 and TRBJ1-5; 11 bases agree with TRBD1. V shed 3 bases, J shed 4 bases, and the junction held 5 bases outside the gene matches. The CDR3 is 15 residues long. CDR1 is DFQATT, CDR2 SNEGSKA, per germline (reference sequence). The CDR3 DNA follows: TGCAGTGCTAGTCGAGGACAGGGGGCGAATCAGCCCCAGCATTTT. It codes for CSASRGQGANQPQHF.

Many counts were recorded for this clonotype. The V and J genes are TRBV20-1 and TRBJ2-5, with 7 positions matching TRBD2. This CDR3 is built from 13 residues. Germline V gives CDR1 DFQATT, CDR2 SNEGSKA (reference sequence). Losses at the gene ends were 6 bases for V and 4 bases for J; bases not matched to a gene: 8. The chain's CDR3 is CSAPRGEGETQYF. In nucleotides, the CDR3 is TGCAGTGCCCCTAGAGGGGAGGGAGAGACCCAGTACTTC.

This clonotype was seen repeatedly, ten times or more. CDR3 nucleotide sequence: TGTGCCAGCTCTCAGGACCACGAGCAGTACTTC. As protein: CASSQDHEQYF. The chain links TRBV18 to TRBJ2-7; unclear D gene. The germline V gene has CDR1 KGHSH and CDR2 LQKENI. The CDR3 is 11 residues long. V lost 6 bases and J 5 bases, leaving 8 bases between the germline ends.

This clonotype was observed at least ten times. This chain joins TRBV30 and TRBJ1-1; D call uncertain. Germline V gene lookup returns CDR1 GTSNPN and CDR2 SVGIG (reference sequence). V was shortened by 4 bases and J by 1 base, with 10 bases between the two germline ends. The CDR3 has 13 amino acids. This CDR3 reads CAWKGAGNTEAFF. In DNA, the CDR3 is TGTGCCTGGAAAGGTGCAGGGAACACTGAAGCTTTCTTT.

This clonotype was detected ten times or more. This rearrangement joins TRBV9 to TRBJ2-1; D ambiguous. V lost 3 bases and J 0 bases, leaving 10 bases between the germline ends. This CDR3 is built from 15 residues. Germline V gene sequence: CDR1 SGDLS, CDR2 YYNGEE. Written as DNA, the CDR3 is TGTGCCAGCAGCGCTTCCGGTAGCTCCTACAATGAGCAGTTCTTC. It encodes CASSASGSSYNEQFF. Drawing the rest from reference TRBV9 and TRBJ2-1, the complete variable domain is DSGVTQTPKHLITATGQRVTLRCSPRSGDLSVYWYQQSLDQGLQFLIQYYNGEERAKGNILERFSAQQFPDLHSELNLSSLELGDSALYFCASSASGSSYNEQFFGPGTRLTVL.

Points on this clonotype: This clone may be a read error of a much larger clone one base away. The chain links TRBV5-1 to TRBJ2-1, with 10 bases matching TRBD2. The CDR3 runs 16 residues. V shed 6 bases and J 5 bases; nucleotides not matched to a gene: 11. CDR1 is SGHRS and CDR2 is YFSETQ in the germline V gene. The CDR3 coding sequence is TGCGCCAGCAACTTCTTAGCGGGAGGAGCACACAATGAGCAGTTCTTC. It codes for CASNFLAGGAHNEQFF.

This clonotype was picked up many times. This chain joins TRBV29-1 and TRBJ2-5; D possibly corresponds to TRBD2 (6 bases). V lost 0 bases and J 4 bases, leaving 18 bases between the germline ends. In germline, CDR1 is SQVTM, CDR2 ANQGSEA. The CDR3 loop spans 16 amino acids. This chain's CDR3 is CSVEEVAGTFRETQYF. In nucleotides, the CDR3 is TGCAGCGTTGAAGAGGTCGCGGGAACGTTTAGAGAGACCCAGTACTTC.

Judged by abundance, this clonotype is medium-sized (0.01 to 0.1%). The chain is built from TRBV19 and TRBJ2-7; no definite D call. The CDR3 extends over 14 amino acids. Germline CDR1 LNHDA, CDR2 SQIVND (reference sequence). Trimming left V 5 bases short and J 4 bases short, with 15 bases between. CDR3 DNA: TGTGCCAGTAGTCCAACCGACGACCGGTACGAGCAGTACTTC. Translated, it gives CASSPTDDRYEQYF.

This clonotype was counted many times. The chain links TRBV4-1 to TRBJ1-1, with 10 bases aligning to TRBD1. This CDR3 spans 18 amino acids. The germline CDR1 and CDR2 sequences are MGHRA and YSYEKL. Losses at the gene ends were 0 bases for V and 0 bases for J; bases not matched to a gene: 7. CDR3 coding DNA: TGCGCCAGCAGCCAAGATCCGGGACAGGGGATGATGAACACTGAAGCTTTCTTT. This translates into CASSQDPGQGMMNTEAFF.

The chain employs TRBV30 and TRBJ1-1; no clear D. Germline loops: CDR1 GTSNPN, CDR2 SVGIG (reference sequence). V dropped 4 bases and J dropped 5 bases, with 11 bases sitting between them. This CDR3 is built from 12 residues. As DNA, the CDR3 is TGTGCCTGGACACGGGCCCAAACTGAAGCTTTCTTT. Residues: CAWTRAQTEAFF.

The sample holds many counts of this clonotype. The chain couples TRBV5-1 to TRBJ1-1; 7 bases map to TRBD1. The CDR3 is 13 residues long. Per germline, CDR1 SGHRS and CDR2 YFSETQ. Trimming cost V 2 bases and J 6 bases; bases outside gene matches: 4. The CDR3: CASSFWQGAEAFF. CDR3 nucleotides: TGCGCCAGCAGCTTTTGGCAGGGGGCTGAAGCTTTCTTT. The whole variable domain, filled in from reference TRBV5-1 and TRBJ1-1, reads KAGVTQTPRYLIKTRGQQVTLSCSPISGHRSVSWYQQTPGQGLQFLFEYFSETQRNKGNFPGRFSGRQFSNSRSEMNVSTLELGDSALYLCASSFWQGAEAFFGQGTRLTVV.

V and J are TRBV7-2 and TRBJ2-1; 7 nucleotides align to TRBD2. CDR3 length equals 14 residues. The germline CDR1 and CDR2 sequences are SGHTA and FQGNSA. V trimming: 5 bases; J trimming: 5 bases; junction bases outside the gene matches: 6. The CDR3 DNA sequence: TGTGCCAGCAGCATCCGGGACTACCACAATGAGCAGTTCTTC. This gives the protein CASSIRDYHNEQFF.

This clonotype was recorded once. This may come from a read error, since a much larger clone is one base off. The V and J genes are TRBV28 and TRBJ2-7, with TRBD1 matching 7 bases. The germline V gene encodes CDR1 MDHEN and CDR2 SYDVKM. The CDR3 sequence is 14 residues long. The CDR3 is CASSTRQGSYKQYF. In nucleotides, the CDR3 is TGTGCCAGCAGCACCAGACAGGGCTCCTACAAGCAGTACTTC.

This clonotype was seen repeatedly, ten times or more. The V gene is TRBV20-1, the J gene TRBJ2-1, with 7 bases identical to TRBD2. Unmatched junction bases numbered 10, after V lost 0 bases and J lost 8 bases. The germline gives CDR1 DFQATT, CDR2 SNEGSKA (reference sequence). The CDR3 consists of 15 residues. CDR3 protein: CSARDWREGKDEQFF. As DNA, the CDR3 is TGCAGTGCTAGAGATTGGAGGGAGGGCAAAGATGAGCAGTTCTTC.

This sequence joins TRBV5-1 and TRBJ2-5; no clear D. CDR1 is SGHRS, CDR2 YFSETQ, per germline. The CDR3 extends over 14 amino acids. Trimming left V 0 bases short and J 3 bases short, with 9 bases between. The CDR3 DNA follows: TGCGCCAGCAGCTTGGTTTCTAGTGAAGAGACCCAGTACTTC. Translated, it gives CASSLVSSEETQYF. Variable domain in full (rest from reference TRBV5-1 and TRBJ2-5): KAGVTQTPRYLIKTRGQQVTLSCSPISGHRSVSWYQQTPGQGLQFLFEYFSETQRNKGNFPGRFSGRQFSNSRSEMNVSTLELGDSALYLCASSLVSSEETQYFGPGTRLLVL.

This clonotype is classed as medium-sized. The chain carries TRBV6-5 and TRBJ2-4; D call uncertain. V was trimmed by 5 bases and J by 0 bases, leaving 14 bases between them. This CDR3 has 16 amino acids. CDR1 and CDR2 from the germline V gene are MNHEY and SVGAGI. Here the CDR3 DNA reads TGTGCCAGCAGTCCCTCTGGCAATCTAGCCAAAAACATTCAGTACTTC. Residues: CASSPSGNLAKNIQYF.

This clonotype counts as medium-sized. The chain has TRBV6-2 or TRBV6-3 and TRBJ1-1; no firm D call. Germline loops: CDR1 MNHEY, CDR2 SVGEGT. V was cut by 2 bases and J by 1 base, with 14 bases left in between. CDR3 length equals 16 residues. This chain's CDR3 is CASSYSAMKANTEAFF. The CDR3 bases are TGTGCCAGCAGTTACAGCGCGATGAAAGCGAACACTGAAGCTTTCTTT.

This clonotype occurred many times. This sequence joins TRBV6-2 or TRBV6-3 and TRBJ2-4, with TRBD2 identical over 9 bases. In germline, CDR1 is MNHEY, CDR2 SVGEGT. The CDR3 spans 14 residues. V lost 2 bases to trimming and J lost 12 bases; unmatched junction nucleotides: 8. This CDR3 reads CASSYVAGGPSQYF. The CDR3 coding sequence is TGTGCCAGCAGTTACGTCGCGGGAGGGCCTTCTCAGTACTTC.

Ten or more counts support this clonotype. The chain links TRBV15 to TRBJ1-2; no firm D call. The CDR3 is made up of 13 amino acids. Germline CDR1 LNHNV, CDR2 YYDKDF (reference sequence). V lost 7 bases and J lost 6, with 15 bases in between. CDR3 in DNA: TGTGCCACCACCTCGCGTGAGGGTAATGGCTACACCTTC. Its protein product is CATTSREGNGYTF.

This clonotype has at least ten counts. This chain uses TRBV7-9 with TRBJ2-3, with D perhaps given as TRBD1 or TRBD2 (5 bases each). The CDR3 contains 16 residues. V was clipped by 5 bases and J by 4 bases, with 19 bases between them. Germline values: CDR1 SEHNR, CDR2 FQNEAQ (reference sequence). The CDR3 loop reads CASSLGASYVPDTQYF. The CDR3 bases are TGTGCCAGCAGCCTTGGGGCTAGCTATGTGCCAGATACGCAGTATTTT.